This T cell receptor (beta chain) was found in a study of T cell responses to AZD1222 COVID-19 vaccine. Germline CDR1 is LNHDA and CDR2 is SQIVND (reference sequence). The CDR3 totals 15 residues. V was clipped by 7 bases and J by 1 base, with 13 bases between them. This table comes from immunoSEQ multiplex PCR, and its TCRdb copy is limited to in-frame clones, with some not included. The repertoire includes roughly 190,000 clones, just over 90% of them detected once, and 3.6% sits in the top ten. The TCR sequence derives from an adult who received the MenACWY meningococcal vaccine as a control. The sequenced sample was peripheral blood, obtained 28 days after the second dose of the MenACWY control vaccine. V usage is TRBV19 and J usage is TRBJ2-2; weak D call: TRBD1 (5 bases). CDR3 amino acids: CASTLFGQNTGELFF. CDR3 DNA: TGTGCCAGTACTCTATTCGGACAGAACACCGGGGAGCTGTTTTTT.